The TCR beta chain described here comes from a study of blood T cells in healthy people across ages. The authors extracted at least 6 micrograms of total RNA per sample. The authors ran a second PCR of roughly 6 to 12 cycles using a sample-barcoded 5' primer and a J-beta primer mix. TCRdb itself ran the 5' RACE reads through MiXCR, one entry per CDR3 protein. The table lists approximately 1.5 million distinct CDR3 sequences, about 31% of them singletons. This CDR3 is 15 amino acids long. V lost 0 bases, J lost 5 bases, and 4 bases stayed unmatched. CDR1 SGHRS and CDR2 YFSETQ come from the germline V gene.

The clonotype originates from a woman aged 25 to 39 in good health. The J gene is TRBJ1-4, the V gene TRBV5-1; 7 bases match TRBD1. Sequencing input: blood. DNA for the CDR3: TGCGCCAGCAGCTTGGAGGGACAGCAAAATGAAAAACTGTTTTTT. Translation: CASSLEGQQNEKLFF.